These 11 T cell receptor beta chains came from one sample sequenced in a study of cytomegalovirus exposure and HLA in healthy donors. The table came from immunoSEQ multiplex PCR; TCRdb's copy has only in-frame clones and leaves some out. The sample shows 150,000 to 200,000 clones, around 92% of them seen only once. The sample comprised PBMCs. These receptors were taken from a woman aged 18 to 35 in good health and CMV-seropositive.

This chain connects TRBV28 to TRBJ2-1, with D perhaps TRBD2 (6 bases). The germline V and J ends were trimmed by 8 bases and 6 bases, with 17 bases remaining between them. The CDR3 length is 14 residues. Germline V gene lookup returns CDR1 MDHEN and CDR2 SYDVKM. Written as DNA, the CDR3 is TGTGCCAGCCTCGGAGGGGCCCCAGGCAATGAGCAGTTCTTC. This sequence encodes CASLGGAPGNEQFF. Filled out from reference TRBV28 and TRBJ2-1, the complete variable domain reads DVKVTQSSRYLVKRTGEKVFLECVQDMDHENMFWYRQDPGLGLRLIYFSYDVKMKEKGDIPEGYSVSREKKERFSLILESASTNQTSMYLCASLGGAPGNEQFFGPGTRLTVL.

The chain combines TRBV7-8 with TRBJ2-2, with 11 bases lining up with TRBD1. This CDR3 spans 18 amino acids. After removal of 7 bases from V and 4 bases from J, the junction contained 14 bases not matched to a gene. Per germline, CDR1 SGHVS and CDR2 FQNEAQ. The CDR3 reads CASTSGTGGFAGTGELFF. The CDR3 region has the DNA TGTGCCAGCACCTCCGGGACAGGGGGTTTTGCCGGCACCGGGGAGCTGTTTTTT.

The chain is built from TRBV6-8 and TRBJ1-1, with D possibly TRBD1 on 5 matching bases. The CDR3 consists of 14 residues. Between the trimmed V and J ends, which lost 2 bases and 5 bases, there was a span of 12 bases. Germline-derived CDR1 and CDR2 are MNHGY and SAAAGT. The CDR3 DNA is TGTGCCAGCAGTTACGATCGGGGGGATACTGAAGCTTTCTTT. It yields the protein CASSYDRGDTEAFF.

The J gene is TRBJ1-5, the V gene TRBV15; a possible D gene is TRBD1 (5 bases). The CDR3 has 15 amino acids. Trimming removed 2 bases at V and 0 bases at J, with 8 bases between. CDR1 and CDR2 from the germline V gene are LNHNV and YYDKDF (reference sequence). The CDR3 bases are TGTGCCACCAGCAGACAAAGGGGTAGCAATCAGCCCCAGCATTTT. Encoded protein: CATSRQRGSNQPQHF.

The rearrangement links TRBV5-4 to TRBJ2-1; TRBD2 matches 7 bases. Trimming at V came to 0 bases and at J to 9 bases, leaving 3 bases not matched to a gene. This CDR3 region has 13 residues. The germline V gene encodes CDR1 SGHNT and CDR2 YYREEE (reference sequence). The CDR3 DNA reads TGTGCCAGCAGCTTGGGCGGGAGCGGTGAGCAGTTCTTC. Protein: CASSLGGSGEQFF. Together with reference TRBV5-4 and TRBJ2-1, the CDR3 gives the full variable domain: ETGVTQSPTHLIKTRGQQVTLRCSSQSGHNTVSWYQQALGQGPQFIFQYYREEENGRGNFPPRFSGLQFPNYSSELNVNALELDDSALYLCASSLGGSGEQFFGPGTRLTVL.

This clone was seen only a few times. This rearrangement joins TRBV7-2 to TRBJ1-2; 7 bases are shared with TRBD1. The germline CDR1 and CDR2 sequences are SGHTA and FQGNSA. Trimming removed 1 base from V and 8 bases from J; junction bases left unmatched: 10. There are 15 residues in the CDR3. The CDR3 loop reads CASSLVEGAYFGYTF. CDR3 DNA: TGTGCCAGCAGCTTAGTTGAGGGGGCTTACTTCGGCTACACCTTC.

Only one count was recorded for this clone. The chain is built from TRBV9 and TRBJ2-3, with TRBD2 matching 12 bases. This CDR3 has 16 amino acids. Germline assignment: CDR1 SGDLS and CDR2 YYNGEE. With 3 bases clipped from V and 6 bases from J, the junction kept 8 bases outside the gene matches. CDR3 DNA sequence: TGTGCCAGCAGCGGACGACTAGCGGGAGATGTTGATACGCAGTATTTT. Its translation is CASSGRLAGDVDTQYF.

The chain is built from TRBV19 and TRBJ2-7; 8 nucleotides align to TRBD2. Germline V gives CDR1 LNHDA, CDR2 SQIVND (reference sequence). V lost 10 bases and J lost 2; bases outside the gene matches: 16. The CDR3 is 16 amino acids. The chain's CDR3 is CATAISPGLVAYEQYF. The CDR3 DNA follows: TGTGCCACCGCAATTTCCCCGGGACTAGTTGCCTACGAGCAGTACTTC.

V and J are TRBV6-6 and TRBJ2-3, with TRBD2 identical over 7 bases. V lost 4 bases, J lost 9 bases, and 4 bases stayed unmatched. There are 12 residues in the CDR3. Germline lookup yields CDR1 MNHNY and CDR2 SVGAGI (reference sequence). The chain's CDR3 is CASSWGAGTQYF. The DNA for the CDR3 is TGTGCCAGCAGTTGGGGAGCGGGAACGCAGTATTTT.

A few counts support this clone. This chain links TRBV6-5 with TRBJ2-7; tentatively, D is TRBD1 (6 bases). The CDR3 contains 16 residues. Between the trimmed V and J ends, which lost 2 bases and 0 bases, there was a span of 14 bases. Germline V gene sequence: CDR1 MNHEY, CDR2 SVGAGI. In DNA, the CDR3 is TGTGCCAGCAGTTACGCCGACAGGCTAGACTCCTACGAGCAGTACTTC. Translated: CASSYADRLDSYEQYF.

A single count supports this clone. The rearrangement links TRBV4-2 to TRBJ2-1, with 8 nucleotides matching TRBD1. The CDR3 is 14 amino acids. The germline CDR1 and CDR2 sequences are LGHNA and YNFKEQ. Trimming cost V 4 bases and J 9 bases; bases outside gene matches: 8. The CDR3 nucleotides are TGTGCCAGCAGCCCTGGGACAGGATTTGGTGAGCAGTTCTTC. This gives the protein CASSPGTGFGEQFF.